These 3 T cell receptor beta chains originate from one sample sequenced in a study of CD8 T cells in ankylosing spondylitis. TCRdb itself ran the 5' RACE reads through MiXCR, one entry per CDR3 protein. Counted here are around 130,000 distinct CDR3 sequences, 15% to 20% occurring once; the ten biggest clones make up 33%. Study-wide results and limits: Among TCR beta sequences, a motif of about 8 highly homologous variants appeared characteristic of ankylosing spondylitis blood.

These receptors have no known antigen. Sequencing used blood, either unsorted or a sorted T cell fraction (not recorded which). These receptors were collected from a male donor with ankylosing spondylitis.

J is TRBJ2-1 and V is TRBV7-2, with TRBD2 identical over 9 bases. The length of the CDR3 is 16 residues. Germline V gives CDR1 SGHTA, CDR2 FQGNSA. The V gene end was trimmed by 5 bases and the J gene end by 4 bases; junction bases not matched to a gene: 9. The CDR3 loop reads CASSAYASGAYNEQFF. CDR3 nucleotides: TGTGCCAGCAGCGCCTATGCTAGCGGGGCTTACAATGAGCAGTTCTTC.

The chain couples TRBV29-1 to TRBJ2-3; a possible D gene is TRBD1 (6 bases). Germline lookup yields CDR1 SQVTM and CDR2 ANQGSEA. Trimming removed 6 bases from V and 1 base from J, with 11 bases in between. The CDR3 is 13 residues long. As DNA, the CDR3 is TGCAGCGTCCGGGACACTCGCACAGATACGCAGTATTTT. Amino acids: CSVRDTRTDTQYF.

Many counts were recorded for this clonotype. This sequence joins TRBV15 and TRBJ2-2; D gene uncertain. The germline CDR1 and CDR2 sequences are LNHNV and YYDKDF (reference sequence). Trimming took off 0 bases at V and 7 bases at J, with 9 bases between the two ends. The length of the CDR3 is 14 residues. CDR3 sequence: CATSREGHGGELFF. The CDR3 DNA is TGTGCCACCAGCAGAGAGGGCCATGGCGGGGAGCTGTTTTTT.